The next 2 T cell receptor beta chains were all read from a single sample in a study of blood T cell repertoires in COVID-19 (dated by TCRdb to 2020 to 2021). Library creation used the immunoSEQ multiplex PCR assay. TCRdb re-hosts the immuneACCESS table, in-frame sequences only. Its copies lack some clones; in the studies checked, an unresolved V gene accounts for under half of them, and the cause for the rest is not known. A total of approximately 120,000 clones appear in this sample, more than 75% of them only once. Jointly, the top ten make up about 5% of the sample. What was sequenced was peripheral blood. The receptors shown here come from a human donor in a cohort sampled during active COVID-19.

The CDR3 DNA reads TGTGCCAGCAGCGATGGTGCGTCCCTAGGAGAGCAGTACTTC. This encodes CASSDGASLGEQYF. V is TRBV9 and J is TRBJ2-7; D not resolved. In germline, CDR1 is SGDLS, CDR2 YYNGEE. The V end was cut by 3 bases, the J end by 7 bases, with 17 bases between. This CDR3 has 14 residues.

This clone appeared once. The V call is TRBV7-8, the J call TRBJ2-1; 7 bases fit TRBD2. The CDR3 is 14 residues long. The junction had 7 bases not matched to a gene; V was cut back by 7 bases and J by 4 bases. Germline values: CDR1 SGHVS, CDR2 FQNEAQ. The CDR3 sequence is CASTRGGLYNEQFF. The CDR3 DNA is TGTGCCAGCACCCGGGGAGGGCTTTACAATGAGCAGTTCTTC.